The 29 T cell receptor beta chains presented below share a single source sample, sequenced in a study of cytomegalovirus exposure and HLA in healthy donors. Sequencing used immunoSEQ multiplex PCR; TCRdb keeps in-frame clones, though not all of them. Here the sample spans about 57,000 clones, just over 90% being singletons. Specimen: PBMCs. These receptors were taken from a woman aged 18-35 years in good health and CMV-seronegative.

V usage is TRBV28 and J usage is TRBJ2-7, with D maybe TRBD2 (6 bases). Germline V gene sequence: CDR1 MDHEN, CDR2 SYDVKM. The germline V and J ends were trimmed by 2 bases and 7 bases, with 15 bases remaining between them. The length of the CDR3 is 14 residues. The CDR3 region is CASSLARGYREQYF. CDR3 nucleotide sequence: TGTGCCAGCAGTTTAGCCCGGGGGTATAGGGAGCAGTACTTC. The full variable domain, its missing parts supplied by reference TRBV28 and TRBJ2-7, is DVKVTQSSRYLVKRTGEKVFLECVQDMDHENMFWYRQDPGLGLRLIYFSYDVKMKEKGDIPEGYSVSREKKERFSLILESASTNQTSMYLCASSLARGYREQYFGPGTRLTVT.

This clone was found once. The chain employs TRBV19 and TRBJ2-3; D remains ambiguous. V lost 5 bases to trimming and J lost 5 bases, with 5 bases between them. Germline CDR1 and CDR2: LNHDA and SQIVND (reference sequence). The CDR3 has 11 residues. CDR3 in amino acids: CASSEVDTQYF. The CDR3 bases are TGTGCCAGTAGTGAGGTAGATACGCAGTATTTT.

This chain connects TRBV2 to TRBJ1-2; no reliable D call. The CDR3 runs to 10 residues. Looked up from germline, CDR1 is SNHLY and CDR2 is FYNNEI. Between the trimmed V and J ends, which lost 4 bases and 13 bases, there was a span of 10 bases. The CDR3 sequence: CASSGPRRTF. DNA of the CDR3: TGTGCCAGCAGTGGACCGAGGCGCACCTTC.

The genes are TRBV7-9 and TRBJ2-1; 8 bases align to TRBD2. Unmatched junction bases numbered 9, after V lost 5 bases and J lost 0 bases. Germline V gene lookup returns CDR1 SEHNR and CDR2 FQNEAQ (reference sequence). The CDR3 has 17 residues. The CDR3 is CASSPLSGKSSYNEQFF. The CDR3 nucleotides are TGTGCCAGCAGCCCTCTTAGCGGGAAGAGCTCCTACAATGAGCAGTTCTTC.

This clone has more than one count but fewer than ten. CDR3 protein: CASRSGAYEQYV. Written as DNA, the CDR3 is TGTGCCAGCAGGTCAGGGGCCTACGAGCAGTACGTC. V gene TRBV6-6 combines with J gene TRBJ2-7; a weak D match, TRBD1 (6 bases). CDR3 length equals 12 residues. Germline V lookup: CDR1 MNHNY, CDR2 SVGAGI (reference sequence). The V end lost 6 bases, the J end lost 2 bases, and 8 bases lay between the germline ends.

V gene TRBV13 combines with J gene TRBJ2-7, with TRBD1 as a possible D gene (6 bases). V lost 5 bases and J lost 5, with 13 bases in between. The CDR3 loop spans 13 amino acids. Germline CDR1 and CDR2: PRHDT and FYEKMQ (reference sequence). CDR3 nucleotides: TGTGCCAGCAGCCCGAAAACAGGGAACGAGCAGTACGTC. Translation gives CASSPKTGNEQYV.

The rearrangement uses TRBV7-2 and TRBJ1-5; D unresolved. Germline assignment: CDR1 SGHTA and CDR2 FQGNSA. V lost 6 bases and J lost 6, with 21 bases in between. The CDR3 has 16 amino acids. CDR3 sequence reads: CASSQNNGGWGQPQHF. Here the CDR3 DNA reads TGTGCCAGCAGTCAGAATAATGGAGGTTGGGGTCAGCCCCAGCATTTT. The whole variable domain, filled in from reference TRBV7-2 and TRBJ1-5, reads GAGVSQSPSNKVTEKGKDVELRCDPISGHTALYWYRQSLGQGLEFLIYFQGNSAPDKSGLPSDRFSAERTGGSVSTLTIQRTQQEDSAVYLCASSQNNGGWGQPQHFGDGTRLSIL.

The chain's CDR3 is CASSLGLAGGKYKFNEQFF. The CDR3 DNA reads as TGTGCCAGCAGCCTTGGACTAGCGGGAGGTAAATACAAATTCAATGAGCAGTTCTTC. The rearrangement joins TRBV9 to TRBJ2-1; 14 nucleotides match TRBD2. The J segment lost 6 bases and the V segment lost 4 bases, leaving 15 bases of the junction unmatched. The CDR3 sequence is 19 residues long. Germline V gene lookup returns CDR1 SGDLS and CDR2 YYNGEE.

CDR3 bases: TGCAGCGTTGAACGAGAGGCAGGGGATACGCAGTATTTT. Translation: CSVEREAGDTQYF. J is TRBJ2-3 and V is TRBV29-1, with D possibly being TRBD1 (5 bases). Trimming removed 2 bases at V and 6 bases at J, with 12 bases between. Germline CDR1 is SQVTM and CDR2 is ANQGSEA. CDR3 length: 13 amino acids.

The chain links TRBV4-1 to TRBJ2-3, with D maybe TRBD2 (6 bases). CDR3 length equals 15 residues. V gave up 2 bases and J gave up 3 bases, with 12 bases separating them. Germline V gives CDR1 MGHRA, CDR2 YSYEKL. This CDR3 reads CASSQFGGSTDTQYF. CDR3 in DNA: TGCGCCAGCAGCCAATTTGGGGGGAGTACAGATACGCAGTATTTT.

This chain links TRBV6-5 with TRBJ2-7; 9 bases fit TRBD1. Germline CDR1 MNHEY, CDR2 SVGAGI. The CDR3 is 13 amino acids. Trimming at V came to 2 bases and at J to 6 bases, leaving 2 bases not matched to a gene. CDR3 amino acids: CASSYVGQGEQYF. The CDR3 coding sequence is TGTGCCAGCAGTTACGTGGGACAGGGCGAGCAGTACTTC.

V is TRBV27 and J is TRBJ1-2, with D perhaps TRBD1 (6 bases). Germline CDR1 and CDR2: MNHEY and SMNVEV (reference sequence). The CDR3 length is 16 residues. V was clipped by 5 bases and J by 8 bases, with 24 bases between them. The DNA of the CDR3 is TGTGCCAGCAGTCCGCAACTATTCGACAGGACGCGGGGCTACACCTTC. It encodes CASSPQLFDRTRGYTF.

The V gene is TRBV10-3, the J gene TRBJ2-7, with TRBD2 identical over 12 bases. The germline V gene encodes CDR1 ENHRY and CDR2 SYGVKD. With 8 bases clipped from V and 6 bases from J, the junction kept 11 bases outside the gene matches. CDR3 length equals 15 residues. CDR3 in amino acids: CAISIGGLAGSEQYV. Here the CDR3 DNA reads TGTGCCATCTCAATTGGGGGACTAGCGGGCTCCGAGCAGTACGTC.

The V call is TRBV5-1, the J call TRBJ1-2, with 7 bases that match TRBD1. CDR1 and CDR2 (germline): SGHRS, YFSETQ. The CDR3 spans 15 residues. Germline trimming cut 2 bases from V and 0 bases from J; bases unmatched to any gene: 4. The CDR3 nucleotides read TGCGCCAGCAGCTTCCGGGACAGCACTAACTATGGCTACACCTTC. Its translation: CASSFRDSTNYGYTF.

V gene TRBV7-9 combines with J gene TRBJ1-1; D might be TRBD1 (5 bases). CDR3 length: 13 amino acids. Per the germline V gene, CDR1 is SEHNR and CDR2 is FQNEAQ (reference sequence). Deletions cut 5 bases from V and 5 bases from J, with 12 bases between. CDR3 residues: CASSGRGKTEAFF. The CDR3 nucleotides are TGTGCCAGCAGCGGGCGGGGGAAGACTGAAGCTTTCTTT.

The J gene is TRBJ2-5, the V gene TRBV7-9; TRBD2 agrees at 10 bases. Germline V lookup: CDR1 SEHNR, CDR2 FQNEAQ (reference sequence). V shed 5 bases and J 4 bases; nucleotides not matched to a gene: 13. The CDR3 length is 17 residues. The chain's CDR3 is CASSLVELAGERETQYF. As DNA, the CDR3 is TGTGCCAGCAGCCTCGTGGAGCTAGCGGGGGAACGAGAGACCCAGTACTTC. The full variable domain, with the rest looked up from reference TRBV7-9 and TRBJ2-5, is DTGVSQNPRHKITKRGQNVTFRCDPISEHNRLYWYRQTLGQGPEFLTYFQNEAQLEKSRLLSDRFSAERPKGSFSTLEIQRTEQGDSAMYLCASSLVELAGERETQYFGPGTRLLVL.

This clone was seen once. The CDR3 DNA reads TGTGCCAGCAGCTATGGGGGCGGTGGCTACACCTTC. Residues: CASSYGGGGYTF. The gene calls are TRBV7-9 and TRBJ1-2; D perhaps matches TRBD1 (6 bases). The length of the CDR3 is 12 residues. Germline CDR1 SEHNR, CDR2 FQNEAQ (reference sequence). Trimming stripped 4 bases from V and 7 bases from J, with 10 bases between.

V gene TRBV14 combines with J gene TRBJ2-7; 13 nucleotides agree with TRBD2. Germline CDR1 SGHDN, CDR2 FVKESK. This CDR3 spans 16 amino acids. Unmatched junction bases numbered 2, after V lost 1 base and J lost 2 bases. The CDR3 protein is CASSQGTSGRAYEQYV. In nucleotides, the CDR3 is TGTGCCAGCAGCCAAGGGACTAGCGGGAGAGCCTACGAGCAGTACGTC.

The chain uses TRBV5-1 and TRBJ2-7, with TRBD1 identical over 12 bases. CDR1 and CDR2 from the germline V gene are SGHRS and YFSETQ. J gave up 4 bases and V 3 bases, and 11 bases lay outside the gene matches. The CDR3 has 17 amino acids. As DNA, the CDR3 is TGCGCCAGCAGCTCCTACCGGGGACAGGGGGCAGATTACGAGCAGTACTTC. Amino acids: CASSSYRGQGADYEQYF.

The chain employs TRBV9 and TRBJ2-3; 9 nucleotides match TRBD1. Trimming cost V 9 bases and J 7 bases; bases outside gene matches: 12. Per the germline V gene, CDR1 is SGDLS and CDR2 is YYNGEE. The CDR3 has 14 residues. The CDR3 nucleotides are TGTGCCATCGAGGACAGGGGCGTTGGGTATACGCAGTATTTT. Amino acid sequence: CAIEDRGVGYTQYF.

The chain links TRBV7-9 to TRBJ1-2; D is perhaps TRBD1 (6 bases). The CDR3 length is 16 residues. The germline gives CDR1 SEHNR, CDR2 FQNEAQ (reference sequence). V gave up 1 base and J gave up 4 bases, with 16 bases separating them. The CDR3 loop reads CASSLGGDTRVYGYTF. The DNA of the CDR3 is TGTGCCAGCAGCTTAGGTGGGGACACGAGAGTCTATGGCTACACCTTC.

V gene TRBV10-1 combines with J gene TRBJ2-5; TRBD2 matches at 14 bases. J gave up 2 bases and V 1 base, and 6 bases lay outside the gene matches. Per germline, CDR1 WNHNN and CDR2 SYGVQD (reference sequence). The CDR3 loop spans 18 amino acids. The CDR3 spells CASSELGLAGEKQETQYF. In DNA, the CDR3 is TGCGCCAGCAGTGAGTTGGGACTAGCGGGGGAAAAACAAGAGACCCAGTACTTC.

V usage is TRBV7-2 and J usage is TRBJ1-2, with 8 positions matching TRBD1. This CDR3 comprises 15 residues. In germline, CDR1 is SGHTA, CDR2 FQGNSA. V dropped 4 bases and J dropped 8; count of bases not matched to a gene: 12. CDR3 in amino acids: CASSSALRQGWGYTF. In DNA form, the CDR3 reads TGTGCCAGCAGCTCGGCATTGAGACAGGGGTGGGGCTACACCTTC.

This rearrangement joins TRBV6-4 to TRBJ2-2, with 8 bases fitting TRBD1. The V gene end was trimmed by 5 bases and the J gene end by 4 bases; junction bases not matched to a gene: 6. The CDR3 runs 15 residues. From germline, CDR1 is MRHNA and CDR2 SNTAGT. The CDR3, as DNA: TGTGCCAGCAGTACCGGACAGGGTTCCACCGGGGAGCTGTTTTTT. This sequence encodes CASSTGQGSTGELFF.

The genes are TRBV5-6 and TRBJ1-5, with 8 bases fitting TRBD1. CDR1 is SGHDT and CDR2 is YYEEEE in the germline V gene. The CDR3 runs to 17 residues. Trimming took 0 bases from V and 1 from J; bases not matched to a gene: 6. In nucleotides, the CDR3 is TGTGCCAGCAGCTTGGCGGCAGGGGGCTTGAGCAATCAGCCCCAGCATTTT. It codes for CASSLAAGGLSNQPQHF.

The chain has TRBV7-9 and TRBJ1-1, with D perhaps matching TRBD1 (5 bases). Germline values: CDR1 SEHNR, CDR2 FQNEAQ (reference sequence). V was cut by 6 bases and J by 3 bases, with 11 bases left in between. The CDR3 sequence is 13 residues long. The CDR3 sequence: CASRSGYDTEAFF. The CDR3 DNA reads TGTGCCAGCAGGTCAGGGTACGACACTGAAGCTTTCTTT.

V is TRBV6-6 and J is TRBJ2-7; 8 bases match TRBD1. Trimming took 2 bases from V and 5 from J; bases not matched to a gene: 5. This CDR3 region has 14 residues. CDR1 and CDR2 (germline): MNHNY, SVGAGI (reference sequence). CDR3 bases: TGTGCCAGCAGTTACGACAGGGGTTTTGACGAGCAGTACTTC. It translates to CASSYDRGFDEQYF.

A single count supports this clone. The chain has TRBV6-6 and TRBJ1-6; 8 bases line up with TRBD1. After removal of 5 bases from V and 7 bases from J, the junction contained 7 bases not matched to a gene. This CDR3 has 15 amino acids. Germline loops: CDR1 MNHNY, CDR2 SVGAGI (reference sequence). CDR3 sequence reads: CASSTSGQGNSPLHF. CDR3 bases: TGTGCCAGCAGTACCTCCGGACAGGGAAATTCACCCCTCCACTTT.

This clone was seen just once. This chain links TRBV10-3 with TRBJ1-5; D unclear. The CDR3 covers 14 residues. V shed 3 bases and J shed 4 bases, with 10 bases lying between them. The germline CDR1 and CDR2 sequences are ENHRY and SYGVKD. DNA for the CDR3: TGTGCCATCAGTGACCAGGAGGGAAATCAGCCCCAGCATTTT. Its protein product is CAISDQEGNQPQHF.